Listed here are 29 T cell receptor beta chains from one sample, sequenced in a study of blood T cells in healthy people across ages. The use of a sample-barcoded 5' primer and a J-beta primer mix characterized a second PCR of about 7 to 12 cycles. One entry per CDR3 protein, called by TCRdb with MiXCR from the 5' RACE reads. The sample has about 1,800,000 distinct CDR3 sequences, 28% seen once. Material: blood. The receptors were sampled from a young woman in good health.

This clonotype appeared many times. The V and J genes are TRBV10-3 and TRBJ2-7, with no clear D. The CDR3 loop spans 12 amino acids. V gave up 5 bases and J gave up 3 bases, with 8 bases separating them. The germline CDR1 and CDR2 sequences are ENHRY and SYGVKD. The CDR3 DNA is TGTGCCATCAGTAGCGACAACTACGAGCAGTACTTC. It is translated as CAISSDNYEQYF.

DNA of the CDR3: TGCAGTGCTAGCGAGCTAGCGGGAGTGCAGTATTTT. This translates into CSASELAGVQYF. V gene TRBV20-1 combines with J gene TRBJ2-3; 10 nucleotides align to TRBD2. The V segment lost 3 bases and the J segment 11 bases; nucleotides outside the gene matches: 5. This CDR3 comprises 12 residues. CDR1 and CDR2 from the germline V gene are DFQATT and SNEGSKA (reference sequence).

The rearrangement uses TRBV20-1 and TRBJ2-3; 10 bases align to TRBD2. From germline, CDR1 is DFQATT and CDR2 SNEGSKA (reference sequence). The CDR3 loop spans 18 amino acids. Trimming removed 1 base from V and 4 bases from J; junction bases left unmatched: 14. The CDR3: CSARAGWIAGGVSDTQYF. CDR3 bases: TGCAGTGCTAGAGCTGGTTGGATAGCGGGAGGTGTTTCAGATACGCAGTATTTT.

This clonotype was recorded many times. V is TRBV20-1 and J is TRBJ2-7, with D perhaps TRBD1 or TRBD2 (6 bases each). The V gene lost 5 bases and the J gene lost 5 bases, with 19 bases spanning the gap. Per the germline V gene, CDR1 is DFQATT and CDR2 is SNEGSKA (reference sequence). The CDR3 spans 14 residues. CDR3 protein: CSALPGAGRNEQYF. DNA for the CDR3: TGCAGTGCTCTCCCGGGGGCGGGAAGGAACGAGCAGTACTTC.

The rearrangement joins TRBV29-1 to TRBJ1-2; D uncertain. The CDR3 runs to 14 residues. Trimming took 0 bases from V and 1 from J, leaving 9 bases between them. Per germline, CDR1 SQVTM and CDR2 ANQGSEA. CDR3 residues: CSVEDRTFNYGYTF. For the CDR3, the DNA is TGCAGCGTTGAAGATCGCACATTTAACTATGGCTACACCTTC. Full variable domain (rest looked up from reference TRBV29-1 and TRBJ1-2): SAVISQKPSRDICQRGTSLTIQCQVDSQVTMMFWYRQQPGQSLTLIATANQGSEATYESGFVIDKFPISRPNLTFSTLTVSNMSPEDSSIYLCSVEDRTFNYGYTFGSGTRLTVV.

With respect to this clonotype: A clone one base away is much larger, so this may be a read error. V is TRBV6-1 and J is TRBJ2-7; D could derive from TRBD1 or TRBD2 (5 bases each). The CDR3 runs 17 residues. In germline, CDR1 is MNHNS, CDR2 SASEGT. Trimming pared 3 bases from V and 0 bases from J, leaving 18 bases between. CDR3 nucleotides: TGTGCCAGCAGTGAGATCCCTTCGGGGCCAAGCTCCTACGAGCAGTACTTC. This codes for CASSEIPSGPSSYEQYF.

About this clonotype: One end of the junction is discordant with germline, which a read error may explain. This chain links TRBV12-3 or TRBV12-4 with TRBJ1-2; TRBD1 might be the D (6 bases). The CDR3 contains 13 residues. Here the CDR3 DNA reads TGTGTCAGCAGTTTAGGGTACAGGGATGGCTACACCTTC. This encodes CVSSLGYRDGYTF.

This clonotype was seen only a few times. V is TRBV18 and J is TRBJ1-5, with D perhaps matching TRBD1 (5 bases). Germline V lookup: CDR1 KGHSH, CDR2 LQKENI. The V end was cut by 3 bases, the J end by 2 bases, with 8 bases between. The CDR3 extends over 14 amino acids. The CDR3: CASSPTQGNQPQHF. The CDR3 DNA sequence: TGTGCCAGCTCACCTACACAGGGCAATCAGCCCCAGCATTTT.

This clonotype was found a few times. V usage is TRBV29-1 and J usage is TRBJ2-5; 10 bases fit TRBD1. CDR1 and CDR2 (germline): SQVTM, ANQGSEA. The trim removed 3 bases at V and 4 bases at J, leaving 2 bases unmatched. The CDR3 runs 13 residues. The CDR3 nucleotides are TGCAGCGTTGACGGGACAGGGGTAGAGACCCAGTACTTC. Its translation: CSVDGTGVETQYF. Complete variable domain (other parts from reference TRBV29-1 and TRBJ2-5): SAVISQKPSRDICQRGTSLTIQCQVDSQVTMMFWYRQQPGQSLTLIATANQGSEATYESGFVIDKFPISRPNLTFSTLTVSNMSPEDSSIYLCSVDGTGVETQYFGPGTRLLVL.

The V call is TRBV29-1, the J call TRBJ1-2, with TRBD1 matching over 7 bases. The J segment lost 5 bases and the V segment lost 7 bases, leaving 13 bases of the junction unmatched. The CDR3 spans 14 residues. CDR1 is SQVTM and CDR2 is ANQGSEA in the germline V gene. CDR3 in DNA: TGCAGCGCCAAGAGGGACAGTGGGAGTTATGGCTACACCTTC. Protein sequence: CSAKRDSGSYGYTF.

In regard to this clonotype: This may be a read error: a much more frequent sequence differs by one nucleotide. V usage is TRBV7-8 and J usage is TRBJ2-6; D tentatively reads TRBD1 or TRBD2 (5 bases each). CDR1 and CDR2 (germline): SGHVS, FQNEAQ. This CDR3 is 16 amino acids long. The CDR3 sequence is CASSTRGFSGANVRTF. For the CDR3, the DNA is TGTGCCAGCAGCACGAGGGGCTTCTCTGGGGCCAACGTCCGGACTTTC. Using reference TRBV7-8 and TRBJ2-6 for the parts outside the CDR3, the full variable domain is GAGVSQSPRYKVAKRGQDVALRCDPISGHVSLFWYQQALGQGPEFLTYFQNEAQLDKSGLPSDRFFAERPEGSVSTLKIQRTQQEDSAVYLCASSTRGFSGANVRTFGAGSRLTVL.

Turning to this clonotype: A much bigger clone sits one base away, suggesting this may be a read error. V and J are TRBV5-5 and TRBJ2-1; the D is unclear. CDR1 and CDR2 (germline): SGHKS, YYEKEE (reference sequence). Trimming pared 4 bases from V and 3 bases from J, leaving 8 bases between. The CDR3 consists of 13 residues. CDR3 sequence (DNA): TGTGCCAGCAGCCCCCTCTACTACAATGAGCAGTTCTTC. It is translated as CASSPLYYNEQFF.

This clonotype was seen a few times. V usage is TRBV12-3 or TRBV12-4 and J usage is TRBJ1-2, with D hard to call. V lost 7 bases, J lost 4 bases, and 25 bases lay in between. The CDR3 contains 17 residues. The CDR3 protein is CASTYVGGPIPAYGYTF. The CDR3 nucleotides read TGTGCCAGCACCTACGTAGGAGGGCCGATTCCAGCCTATGGCTACACCTTC.

This clonotype showed up just a few times. The chain couples TRBV9 to TRBJ2-3, with TRBD2 identical over 8 bases. V shed 0 bases and J 4 bases; nucleotides not matched to a gene: 4. Germline loops: CDR1 SGDLS, CDR2 YYNGEE. This CDR3 spans 15 amino acids. In DNA, the CDR3 is TGTGCCAGCAGCGTAGATGGGACTAGGTCAGATACGCAGTATTTT. Translated, it gives CASSVDGTRSDTQYF.

This clonotype was seen many times. The chain couples TRBV10-3 to TRBJ1-2; the D gene is possibly TRBD1 (5 bases). Germline-derived CDR1 and CDR2 are ENHRY and SYGVKD. The CDR3 has 12 amino acids. The V and J ends lost 8 bases and 4 bases respectively, with 11 bases between them. The CDR3 protein is CAIGGQGYGYTF. In DNA, the CDR3 is TGTGCCATCGGGGGTCAGGGCTATGGCTACACCTTC.

This chain joins TRBV15 and TRBJ2-3; D possibly corresponds to TRBD1 (5 bases). The CDR3 runs 16 residues. V gave up 1 base and J gave up 1 base, with 12 bases separating them. Germline CDR1 LNHNV, CDR2 YYDKDF (reference sequence). CDR3 nucleotide sequence: TGTGCCACCAGCAGAGTTAAGGGGATCGGCACAGATACGCAGTATTTT. It encodes CATSRVKGIGTDTQYF.

This clonotype showed up just a few times. The chain has TRBV2 and TRBJ1-4; D is undetermined. The CDR3 runs 13 residues. The V end was cut by 4 bases, the J end by 8 bases, with 11 bases between. The V gene's germline CDR1 is SNHLY and CDR2 FYNNEI. The CDR3: CASSGREGEKLFF. The DNA of the CDR3 is TGTGCCAGCAGTGGAAGGGAAGGCGAAAAACTGTTTTTT.

This clonotype showed up just a few times. J is TRBJ2-1 and V is TRBV20-1; TRBD2 matches 8 bases. The germline gives CDR1 DFQATT, CDR2 SNEGSKA (reference sequence). V lost 4 bases and J lost 6; bases outside the gene matches: 11. The CDR3 runs to 15 residues. CDR3 loop: CSATPGTSPGNEQFF. The CDR3 coding sequence is TGCAGTGCTACGCCCGGGACTAGTCCGGGCAATGAGCAGTTCTTC.

This clonotype has a count of ten or more. The chain is built from TRBV20-1 and TRBJ2-7; D remains unclear. CDR3 length equals 13 residues. V was cut by 0 bases and J by 2 bases, with 8 bases left in between. The germline gives CDR1 DFQATT, CDR2 SNEGSKA (reference sequence). The chain's CDR3 is CSARDWVAYEQYF. Here the CDR3 DNA reads TGCAGTGCTAGAGATTGGGTCGCCTACGAGCAGTACTTC.

The sample holds a few counts of this clonotype. The CDR3, as DNA: TGTGCCAGCAGTGCCCAAATAGGTTACAGGGTGGCAGATACGCAGTATTTT. Protein product: CASSAQIGYRVADTQYF. The chain links TRBV27 to TRBJ2-3, with D perhaps matching TRBD1 (6 bases). The CDR3 has 17 amino acids. Trimming stripped 5 bases from V and 4 bases from J, with 22 bases between. The germline V gene has CDR1 MNHEY and CDR2 SMNVEV (reference sequence).

The chain carries TRBV5-1 and TRBJ2-3; D tentatively reads TRBD1 or TRBD2 (5 bases each). Per germline, CDR1 SGHRS and CDR2 YFSETQ. V was cut by 4 bases and J by 10 bases, with 13 bases left in between. This CDR3 has 12 amino acids. The CDR3 loop reads CASSARGDAQYF. The DNA of the CDR3 is TGCGCCAGCAGCGCTCGGGGCGACGCGCAGTATTTT.

This clonotype was detected ten times or more. This chain uses TRBV10-3 with TRBJ2-5, with D unresolved. The V gene lost 0 bases and the J gene lost 4 bases, with 12 bases spanning the gap. The germline V gene encodes CDR1 ENHRY and CDR2 SYGVKD. The CDR3 has 15 residues. CDR3 DNA: TGTGCCATCAGTGAGTCGATCCCCAATGGAGAGACCCAGTACTTC. Protein: CAISESIPNGETQYF.

The chain links TRBV6-2 or TRBV6-3 to TRBJ2-1; a possible D gene is TRBD2 (5 bases). V was trimmed by 10 bases and J by 9 bases, leaving 25 bases between them. The CDR3 contains 15 residues. The germline gives CDR1 MNHEY, CDR2 SVGEGT. The CDR3 protein is CAIGMGGPAPTEQFF. The CDR3 DNA reads TGTGCCATCGGGATGGGTGGGCCCGCCCCAACTGAGCAGTTCTTC.

Concerning this clonotype itself: The junction shows a germline mismatch at one end, possibly a read error. This chain links TRBV28 with TRBJ2-7, with unresolved D. Germline lookup yields CDR1 MDHEN and CDR2 SYDVKM. The CDR3 has 11 amino acids. CDR3 coding DNA: TGTACCAGCAGTTACACCTACGAGCAGTACTTC. Amino acid sequence: CTSSYTYEQYF.

The rearrangement uses TRBV20-1 and TRBJ1-2, with 8 bases that match TRBD1. Trimming cost V 6 bases and J 7 bases; bases outside gene matches: 13. The CDR3 contains 14 residues. Per germline, CDR1 DFQATT and CDR2 SNEGSKA (reference sequence). The DNA for the CDR3 is TGCAGTGCCCGTGCCGGACAGGGACCTTTTGGCTACACCTTC. This translates into CSARAGQGPFGYTF.

This clonotype has a count of ten or more. The chain joins TRBV6-2 or TRBV6-3 to TRBJ2-7, with D possibly called TRBD1 or TRBD2 (5 bases each). This CDR3 comprises 13 residues. The ends were cut back, 7 bases at V and 2 bases at J, with 12 bases in the middle. Germline CDR1 is MNHEY and CDR2 is SVGEGT. The CDR3 here is CASTGTAAYEQYF. The CDR3 DNA reads as TGTGCCAGCACCGGGACCGCGGCCTACGAGCAGTACTTC.

The chain employs TRBV6-6 and TRBJ2-4; TRBD1 aligns across 8 bases. This CDR3 contains 16 residues. V lost 6 bases and J lost 0; bases outside the gene matches: 7. Germline CDR1 and CDR2: MNHNY and SVGAGI (reference sequence). The CDR3 region has the DNA TGTGCCAGCAGCCTCGGACAGGGCTCAGCCAAAAACATTCAGTACTTC. Protein product: CASSLGQGSAKNIQYF.

CDR3 residues: CASTSSGEETQYF. The CDR3 DNA sequence: TGTGCCAGCACGTCTAGCGGGGAAGAGACCCAGTACTTC. V and J are TRBV2 and TRBJ2-5, with 9 bases aligning to TRBD2. The junction had 3 bases not matched to a gene; V was cut back by 7 bases and J by 3 bases. CDR3 size: 13 residues. CDR1 is SNHLY, CDR2 FYNNEI, per germline.

This clonotype was picked up a small number of times. The chain carries TRBV13 and TRBJ1-2, with D uncertain. V was trimmed by 10 bases and J by 8 bases, leaving 20 bases between them. CDR3 length equals 13 residues. In germline, CDR1 is PRHDT, CDR2 FYEKMQ (reference sequence). The CDR3 is CATGRLMFDGYTF. The CDR3 region has the DNA TGTGCCACCGGACGCCTGATGTTTGACGGCTACACCTTC.